The present entry profiles one T cell receptor (beta chain) with its context. Its antigen is still unknown. The data were obtained in a study of CD8 T cells in Susac syndrome. Overall study findings and caveats: The study acknowledged a relatively small number of individuals in its TCR sequencing and HLA analysis. CD8+ clonal expansion in Susac was maximal in TEMRA cells and in active patients. The total CD8+ repertoires contained roughly 17 Susac-specific public clones, and the CD8+ TEMRA repertoires contained five.

V was pared by 5 bases and J by 3 bases, with 9 bases of the junction left unmatched. The CDR3 has 16 residues. Germline values: CDR1 MNHEY, CDR2 SMNVEV (reference sequence). Random hexamers primed reverse transcription of about 0.45 to 1 ug RNA. TCRdb passed the immunoSEQ multiplex PCR reads through MiXCR, listing each CDR3 protein once. The repertoire consists of some 200,000 distinct CDR3 sequences, with 85% to 95% occurring once and the leading ten covering 0.15% to 0.2%. Sequencing used CD8+ T cells from PBMCs. The chain recombines TRBV27 with TRBJ2-7; the match to TRBD1 covers 11 bases. The receptor comes from a human donor with Susac syndrome. CDR3 sequence reads: CASSPLPGQGDYEQYF. CDR3 nucleotide sequence: TGTGCCAGCAGTCCCCTGCCGGGACAGGGGGACTACGAGCAGTACTTC.